This T cell receptor (beta chain) was sequenced in a study of T cell responses to AZD1222 COVID-19 vaccine. Sequencing used immunoSEQ multiplex PCR; TCRdb keeps in-frame clones, though not all of them. Here the sample spans around 120,000 clones, approximately 90% being singletons. Trimming removed 3 bases from V and 6 bases from J; junction bases left unmatched: 7. The CDR3 consists of 16 residues. Germline lookup yields CDR1 WNHNN and CDR2 SYGVQD (reference sequence). The clonotype originates from an adult in good health. The chain combines TRBV10-1 with TRBJ1-5; 11 nucleotides line up with TRBD1. The sample was peripheral blood, taken on day 0 of AZD1222 vaccination. DNA for the CDR3: TGCGCCAGCAGTGACCGGACAGGGGGCAGGGGTCAGCCCCAGCATTTT. The encoded protein is CASSDRTGGRGQPQHF.